These 29 T cell receptor beta chains share one sample of origin, sequenced in a study of CD8+ T cells in alopecia areata. Treatment here: oral pan-JAK inhibitor, 5-10 mg twice daily. cDNA serving as the sequencing template came from extracted, reverse transcribed RNA. TCRdb keeps only in-frame clones here, not all; method: immunoSEQ multiplex PCR. The repertoire consists of 150,000 to 250,000 clones, with 60% occurring once and the leading ten covering 3% to 4%. This specimen was CD4+ T cells sorted from blood, taken at week 4, from a patient treated with tofacitinib. The origin of the receptors is a human donor with alopecia areata.

The rearrangement joins TRBV11-2 to TRBJ2-3; D assignment may be TRBD1 or TRBD2 (5 bases each). Germline V lookup: CDR1 SGHAT, CDR2 FQNNGV. The CDR3 is made up of 17 amino acids. V lost 5 bases and J lost 0, with 18 bases in between. CDR3 loop: CASSQQPAGDSTDTQYF. The CDR3 DNA reads as TGTGCCAGCAGCCAACAGCCGGCCGGGGACAGCACAGATACGCAGTATTTT.

This clone appeared a few times. The V gene is TRBV18, the J gene TRBJ2-4; D ambiguous. Trimming took off 0 bases at V and 8 bases at J, with 8 bases between the two ends. This CDR3 has 13 residues. The germline gives CDR1 KGHSH, CDR2 LQKENI. The CDR3 DNA reads TGTGCCAGCTCACCACCGGGGTTGGACATTCAGTACTTC. This translates into CASSPPGLDIQYF. The variable domain in full, completed from reference TRBV18 and TRBJ2-4, reads NAGVMQNPRHLVRRRGQEARLRCSPMKGHSHVYWYRQLPEEGLKFMVYLQKENIIDESGMPKERFSAEFPKEGPSILRIQQVVRGDSAAYFCASSPPGLDIQYFGAGTRLSVL.

The CDR3 nucleotides read TGTGCCTGGAGGGGGGCTTTCTTT. Its protein is CAWRGAFF. This chain links TRBV30 with TRBJ1-1; unclear D gene. The CDR3 consists of 8 residues. In germline, CDR1 is GTSNPN, CDR2 SVGIG (reference sequence). V gave up 3 bases and J gave up 11 bases, with 4 bases separating them.

The chain couples TRBV29-1 to TRBJ1-2; D is uncertain. V was clipped by 0 bases and J by 8 bases, with 7 bases between them. Germline V gene data show CDR1 as SQVTM and CDR2 as ANQGSEA. This CDR3 spans 11 amino acids. The CDR3 loop is CSVEDHEGYTF. The CDR3 coding sequence is TGCAGCGTTGAAGATCATGAAGGCTACACCTTC.

The V gene is TRBV5-4, the J gene TRBJ2-7, with a tentative D call TRBD2 (6 bases). The CDR3 runs to 14 residues. Per germline, CDR1 SGHNT and CDR2 YYREEE (reference sequence). Between the trimmed V and J ends, which lost 2 bases and 1 base, there was a span of 10 bases. Here the CDR3 DNA reads TGTGCCAGCAGCTTCGCTCTAGCGTCCTACGAGCAGTACTTC. Encoded protein: CASSFALASYEQYF.

The V call is TRBV30, the J call TRBJ2-7; tentative D call: TRBD2 (6 bases). The CDR3 has 13 residues. From germline, CDR1 is GTSNPN and CDR2 SVGIG (reference sequence). Between the trimmed V and J ends, which lost 2 bases and 11 bases, there was a span of 19 bases. Written as DNA, the CDR3 is TGTGCCTGGAGTTCAGGGACTCCCGGAAGTGAGTACTTC. This translates into CAWSSGTPGSEYF.

The V call is TRBV23-1, the J call TRBJ2-1; D might be TRBD1 (5 bases). TRBV23-1 is an ORF, with its function uncertain. This CDR3 is 13 amino acids long. Trimming removed 2 bases from V and 8 bases from J, with 10 bases in between. The CDR3 nucleotides read TGCGCCAGCAGTCAAGTCAGGGTCGATGAGCAGTTCTTC. Amino acid sequence: CASSQVRVDEQFF.

Comment on this clone: At one end, the junction sequence differs from germline, possibly due to a read error. The V gene is TRBV7-7, the J gene TRBJ2-5, with D perhaps assigned TRBD1 or TRBD2 (5 bases each). Looked up from germline, CDR1 is SSHAT and CDR2 is FNYEAQ (reference sequence). The CDR3 loop spans 16 amino acids. CDR3 in amino acids: CASSLDGAGLKETQYF. The CDR3 nucleotides read TGTGCTAGCAGCTTAGATGGGGCTGGACTGAAAGAGACCCAGTACTTC.

This chain uses TRBV7-2 with TRBJ1-5; unclear D gene. The ends were cut back, 5 bases at V and 5 bases at J, with 10 bases in the middle. Germline CDR1 is SGHTA and CDR2 is FQGNSA. CDR3 length: 13 amino acids. CDR3 sequence reads: CASSAQRDQPQHF. CDR3 coding DNA: TGTGCCAGCAGCGCTCAACGAGATCAGCCCCAGCATTTT.

The chain uses TRBV30 and TRBJ2-7; no firm D call. The V gene's germline CDR1 is GTSNPN and CDR2 SVGIG (reference sequence). This CDR3 has 13 residues. V dropped 0 bases and J dropped 3 bases, with 9 bases sitting between them. CDR3 nucleotides: TGTGCCTGGAGTGTGTTTCTGGGCTACGAGCAGTACTTC. Its protein product is CAWSVFLGYEQYF. Filled out from reference TRBV30 and TRBJ2-7, the complete variable domain reads SQTIHQWPATLVQPVGSPLSLECTVEGTSNPNLYWYRQAAGRGLQLLFYSVGIGQISSEVPQNLSASRPQDRQFILSSKKLLLSDSGFYLCAWSVFLGYEQYFGPGTRLTVT.

The genes are TRBV30 and TRBJ1-1; weak D call: TRBD1 (6 bases). The CDR3 runs 13 residues. Germline CDR1 reads GTSNPN; CDR2 reads SVGIG (reference sequence). The germline V and J ends were trimmed by 2 bases and 4 bases, with 11 bases remaining between them. The DNA for the CDR3 is TGTGCCTGGAGTAGGGGGGGATTCACTGAAGCTTTCTTT. This sequence encodes CAWSRGGFTEAFF.

The chain recombines TRBV4-1 with TRBJ1-3; D is ambiguous. There are 17 residues in the CDR3. The germline CDR1 and CDR2 sequences are MGHRA and YSYEKL. V shed 2 bases and J shed 0 bases, with 14 bases lying between them. The CDR3 DNA is TGCGCCAGCAGCCAACCACGACGGGGTAGCTCTGGAAACACCATATATTTT. Its protein product is CASSQPRRGSSGNTIYF.

The chain links TRBV30 to TRBJ2-5, with D tentatively TRBD2 (5 bases). V shed 4 bases and J shed 5 bases, with 14 bases lying between them. Germline V CDR1 and CDR2: GTSNPN, SVGIG (reference sequence). The CDR3 contains 13 residues. The CDR3 protein is CAWTPSGAETQYF. In DNA, the CDR3 is TGTGCCTGGACTCCCAGCGGAGCGGAGACCCAGTACTTC.

This clone was observed a few times. V and J are TRBV29-1 and TRBJ2-5; tentatively, D is TRBD1 (5 bases). Per the germline V gene, CDR1 is SQVTM and CDR2 is ANQGSEA. This CDR3 has 12 residues. V gave up 8 bases and J gave up 2 bases, with 12 bases separating them. The CDR3 DNA reads TGCAGCTTTGGGCCAGGGCAAGAGACCCAGTACTTC. Translating it yields CSFGPGQETQYF.

V and J are TRBV15 and TRBJ2-3; TRBD2 matches at 8 bases. This CDR3 has 16 residues. V gave up 0 bases and J gave up 1 base; unmatched junction bases: 3. Germline values: CDR1 LNHNV, CDR2 YYDKDF (reference sequence). CDR3 coding DNA: TGTGCCACCAGCAGAGAAAGGCGGGGGGGCACAGATACGCAGTATTTT. Translated, it gives CATSRERRGGTDTQYF.

V is TRBV30 and J is TRBJ2-7; D unresolved. Trimming shortened V by 3 bases and J by 0 bases, and 6 bases separated the two germline ends. Germline CDR1 is GTSNPN and CDR2 is SVGIG (reference sequence). The CDR3 runs 12 residues. CDR3 amino acids: CAWRTSSYEQYF. The DNA for the CDR3 is TGTGCCTGGAGGACCAGCTCCTACGAGCAGTACTTC.

The chain uses TRBV7-2 and TRBJ2-4; D is unresolved. Trimming pared 5 bases from V and 1 base from J, leaving 12 bases between. Germline V lookup: CDR1 SGHTA, CDR2 FQGNSA. The CDR3 spans 15 residues. The CDR3 DNA reads TGTGCCAGCAGCGAGAAAGAGTGGGCCAAAAACATTCAGTACTTC. Encoded protein: CASSEKEWAKNIQYF.

The genes are TRBV25-1 and TRBJ2-1; no firm D call. This CDR3 spans 15 amino acids. V was trimmed by 0 bases and J by 7 bases, leaving 13 bases between them. CDR1 and CDR2 (germline): MGHDK, SYGVNS. The DNA of the CDR3 is TGTGCCAGCAGTGAATATATGGCGTTCTCAAATGAGCAGTTCTTC. It encodes CASSEYMAFSNEQFF.

This chain links TRBV4-1 with TRBJ1-2; a possible D gene is TRBD1 (5 bases). This CDR3 spans 15 amino acids. V lost 1 base to trimming and J lost 3 bases, with 12 bases between them. CDR1 is MGHRA and CDR2 is YSYEKL in the germline V gene. For the CDR3, the DNA is TGCGCCAGCAGCCAAGTGGGGGGATTGGACTATGGCTACACCTTC. Translating gives CASSQVGGLDYGYTF.

The V gene is TRBV30, the J gene TRBJ1-2; D is uncertain. With 0 bases removed from V and 8 bases from J, the gap between germline ends came to 13 bases. In germline, CDR1 is GTSNPN, CDR2 SVGIG (reference sequence). The CDR3 is 13 amino acids. This chain's CDR3 is CAWSVLGPGGYTF. CDR3 nucleotide sequence: TGTGCCTGGAGTGTATTAGGACCGGGAGGCTACACCTTC.

This clone was seen only a few times. The chain combines TRBV7-2 with TRBJ2-5; possibly TRBD2 for D (5 bases). The germline V gene has CDR1 SGHTA and CDR2 FQGNSA. V dropped 2 bases and J dropped 5 bases, with 15 bases sitting between them. The CDR3 loop spans 15 amino acids. The CDR3 protein is CASSLMVSAGETQYF. CDR3 in DNA: TGTGCCAGCAGCTTAATGGTTAGCGCGGGCGAGACCCAGTACTTC.

The chain uses TRBV6-6 and TRBJ1-6; D is undetermined. Germline CDR1 and CDR2: MNHNY and SVGAGI (reference sequence). The CDR3 extends over 12 amino acids. V was trimmed by 4 bases and J by 7 bases, leaving 5 bases between them. The CDR3 DNA reads TGTGCCAGCAGTTTAAGAAATTCACCCCTCCACTTT. This codes for CASSLRNSPLHF.

V gene TRBV29-1 combines with J gene TRBJ2-5, with D possibly TRBD2 on 6 matching bases. CDR1 SQVTM and CDR2 ANQGSEA come from the germline V gene. This CDR3 has 12 residues. V was clipped by 7 bases and J by 3 bases, with 12 bases between them. This CDR3 is CSAQPSEETQYF. In DNA, the CDR3 is TGCAGCGCCCAACCTAGCGAAGAGACCCAGTACTTC.

This clone was counted a few times. V and J are TRBV29-1 and TRBJ2-7; TRBD1 agrees at 11 bases. Germline CDR1 reads SQVTM; CDR2 reads ANQGSEA. The ends lost 5 bases at V and 4 bases at J; junction bases unmatched: 7. The CDR3 has 14 residues. The CDR3 loop reads CSVYAGTGGYEQYF. The CDR3 nucleotides are TGCAGCGTTTACGCCGGGACAGGGGGTTACGAGCAGTACTTC.

With respect to this clone: A read error is possible here, since a much larger clone lies one base away. This chain connects TRBV2 to TRBJ2-1; D perhaps matches TRBD1 (6 bases). The CDR3 loop spans 14 amino acids. The germline CDR1 and CDR2 sequences are SNHLY and FYNNEI. V dropped 5 bases and J dropped 0 bases, with 8 bases sitting between them. CDR3 DNA: TGTGCCAGCAGTATAGGGGGCTCCTACAATGAGCAGTTCTTC. It encodes CASSIGGSYNEQFF. Combining the CDR3 with reference TRBV2 and TRBJ2-1 gives the whole variable domain EPEVTQTPSHQVTQMGQEVILRCVPISNHLYFYWYRQILGQKVEFLVSFYNNEISEKSEIFDDQFSVERPDGSNFTLKIRSTKLEDSAMYFCASSIGGSYNEQFFGPGTRLTVL.

CDR3 in amino acids: CASAPGTKYNEQFF. The DNA for the CDR3 is TGTGCTAGTGCCCCCGGGACAAAGTACAATGAGCAGTTCTTC. The chain links TRBV12-5 to TRBJ2-1; tentatively, D is TRBD1 (6 bases). Germline values: CDR1 LGHNT, CDR2 FRNRAP. The V end was cut by 7 bases, the J end by 4 bases, with 14 bases between. The CDR3 is 14 amino acids.

The chain joins TRBV7-8 to TRBJ1-1; 7 bases fit TRBD1. The germline CDR1 and CDR2 sequences are SGHVS and FQNEAQ. The CDR3 consists of 15 residues. The V and J ends lost 5 bases and 0 bases, in that order; junction bases with no gene match: 6. The CDR3 loop is CASSHRGTLNTEAFF. CDR3 DNA sequence: TGTGCCAGCAGCCACAGGGGCACACTGAACACTGAAGCTTTCTTT.

The V and J genes are TRBV6-5 and TRBJ2-2; tentative D call: TRBD1 (5 bases). Germline lookup yields CDR1 MNHEY and CDR2 SVGAGI. V shed 8 bases and J shed 2 bases, with 12 bases lying between them. The CDR3 runs to 14 residues. In DNA, the CDR3 is TGTGCCAGCGGAAATGACAGAAACACCGGGGAGCTGTTTTTT. Protein sequence: CASGNDRNTGELFF.

V is TRBV27 and J is TRBJ1-1; D not resolved. CDR1 and CDR2 from the germline V gene are MNHEY and SMNVEV (reference sequence). The germline V and J ends were trimmed by 8 bases and 4 bases, with 11 bases remaining between them. There are 12 residues in the CDR3. The CDR3 here is CASGRWGTEAFF. The CDR3 nucleotides are TGTGCCAGCGGCCGATGGGGCACTGAAGCTTTCTTT.